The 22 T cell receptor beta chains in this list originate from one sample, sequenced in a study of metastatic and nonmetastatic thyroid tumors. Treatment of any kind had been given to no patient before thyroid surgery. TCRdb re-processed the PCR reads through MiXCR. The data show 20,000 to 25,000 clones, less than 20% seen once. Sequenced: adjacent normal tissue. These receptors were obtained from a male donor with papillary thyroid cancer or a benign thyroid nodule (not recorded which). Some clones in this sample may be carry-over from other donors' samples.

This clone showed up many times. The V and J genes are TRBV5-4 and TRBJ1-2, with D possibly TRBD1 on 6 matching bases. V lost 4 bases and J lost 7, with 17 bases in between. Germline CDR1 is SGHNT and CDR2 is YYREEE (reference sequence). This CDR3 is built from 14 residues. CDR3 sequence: CASSRVQGNGGYTF. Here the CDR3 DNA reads TGTGCCAGCAGCCGGGTACAGGGTAACGGTGGCTACACCTTC.

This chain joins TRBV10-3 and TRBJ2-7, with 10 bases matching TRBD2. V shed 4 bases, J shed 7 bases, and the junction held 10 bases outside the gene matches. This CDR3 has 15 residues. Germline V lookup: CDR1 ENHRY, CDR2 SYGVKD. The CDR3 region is CAISGLGLAAREQYF. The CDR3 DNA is TGTGCCATCAGTGGTTTAGGACTAGCGGCTAGGGAGCAGTACTTC.

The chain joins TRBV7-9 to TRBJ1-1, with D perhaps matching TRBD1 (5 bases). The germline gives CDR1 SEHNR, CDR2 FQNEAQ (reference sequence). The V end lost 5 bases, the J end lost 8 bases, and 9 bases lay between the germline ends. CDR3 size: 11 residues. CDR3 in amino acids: CASSSGQEAFF. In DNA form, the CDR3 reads TGTGCCAGCAGCAGCGGACAAGAAGCTTTCTTT. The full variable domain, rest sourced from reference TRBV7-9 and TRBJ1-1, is DTGVSQNPRHKITKRGQNVTFRCDPISEHNRLYWYRQTLGQGPEFLTYFQNEAQLEKSRLLSDRFSAERPKGSFSTLEIQRTEQGDSAMYLCASSSGQEAFFGQGTRLTVV.

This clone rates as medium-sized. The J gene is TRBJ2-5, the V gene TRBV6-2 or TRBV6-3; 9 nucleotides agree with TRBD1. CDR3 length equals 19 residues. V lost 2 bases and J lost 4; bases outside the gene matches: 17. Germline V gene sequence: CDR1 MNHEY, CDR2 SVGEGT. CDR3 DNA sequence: TGTGCCAGCAGTTACCGTCCGGGACAGGGAGTCCCCAACAGAGAGACCCAGTACTTC. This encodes CASSYRPGQGVPNRETQYF.

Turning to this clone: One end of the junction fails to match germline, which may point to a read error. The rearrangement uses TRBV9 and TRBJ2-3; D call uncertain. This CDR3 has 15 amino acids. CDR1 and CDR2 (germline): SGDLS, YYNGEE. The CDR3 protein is CARSVNTQSTDTQYF. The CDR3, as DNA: TGTGCCAGGAGCGTAAACACCCAGAGCACAGATACGCAGTATTTT.

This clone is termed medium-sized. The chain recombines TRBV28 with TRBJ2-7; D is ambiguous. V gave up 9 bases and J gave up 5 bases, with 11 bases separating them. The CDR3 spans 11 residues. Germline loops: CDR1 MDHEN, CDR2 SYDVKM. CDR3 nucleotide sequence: TGTGCCAGTGGTGAGGTTAACGAGCAGTACTTC. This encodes CASGEVNEQYF.

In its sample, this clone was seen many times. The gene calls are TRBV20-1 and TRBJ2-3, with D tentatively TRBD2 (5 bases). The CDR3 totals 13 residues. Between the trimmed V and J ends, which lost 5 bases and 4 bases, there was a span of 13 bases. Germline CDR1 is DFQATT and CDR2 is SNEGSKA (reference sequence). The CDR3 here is CSAGLTVADTQYF. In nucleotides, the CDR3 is TGCAGTGCTGGACTTACGGTGGCAGATACGCAGTATTTT.

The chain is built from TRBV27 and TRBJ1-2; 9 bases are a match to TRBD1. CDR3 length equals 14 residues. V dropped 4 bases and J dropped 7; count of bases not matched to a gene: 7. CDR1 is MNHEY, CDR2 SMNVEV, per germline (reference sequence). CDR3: CASSYIDRGGGYTF. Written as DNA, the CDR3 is TGTGCCAGCAGTTACATCGACAGGGGGGGTGGCTACACCTTC.

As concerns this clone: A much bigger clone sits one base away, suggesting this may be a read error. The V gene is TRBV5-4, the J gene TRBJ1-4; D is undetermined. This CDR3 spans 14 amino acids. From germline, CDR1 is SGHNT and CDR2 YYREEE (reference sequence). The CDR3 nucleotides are TGTGCCATCAGCTTGGCCGGGACTAATGAAAAACTGTTTTTT. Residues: CAISLAGTNEKLFF.

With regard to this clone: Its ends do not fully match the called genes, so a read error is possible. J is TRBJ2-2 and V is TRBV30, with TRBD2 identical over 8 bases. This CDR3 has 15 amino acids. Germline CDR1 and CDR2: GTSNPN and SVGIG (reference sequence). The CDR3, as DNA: TGCGCCTGGAGTATCGGGGGGGCCGGAGTCGGGGAGCTGTTTTTT. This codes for CAWSIGGAGVGELFF. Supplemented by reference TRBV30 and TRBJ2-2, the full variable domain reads SQTIHQWPATLVQPVGSPLSLECTVEGTSNPNLYWYRQAAGRGLQLLFYSVGIGQISSEVPQNLSASRPQDRQFILSSKKLLLSDSGFYLCAWSIGGAGVGELFFGEGSRLTVL.

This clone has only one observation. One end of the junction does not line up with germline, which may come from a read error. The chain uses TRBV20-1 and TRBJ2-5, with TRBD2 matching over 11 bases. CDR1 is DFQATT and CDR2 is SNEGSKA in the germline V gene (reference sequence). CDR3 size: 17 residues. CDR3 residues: CSAHPTRLAGTQETQYF. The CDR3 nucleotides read TGCAGTGCTCATCCGACCCGACTAGCGGGGACCCAAGAGACACAGTACTTC.

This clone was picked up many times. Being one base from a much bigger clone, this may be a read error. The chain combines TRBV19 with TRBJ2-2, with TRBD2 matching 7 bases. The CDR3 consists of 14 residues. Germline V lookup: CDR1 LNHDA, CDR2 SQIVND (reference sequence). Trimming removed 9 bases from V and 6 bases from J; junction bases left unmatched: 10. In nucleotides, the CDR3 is TGTGCCAGCCTCCGGGACTACGAGTCCGGGGAGCTGTTTTTT. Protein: CASLRDYESGELFF.

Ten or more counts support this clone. For the CDR3, the DNA is TGTGCCAGCAGGACAGGGGGAGAGACCCAGTACTTC. Its protein is CASRTGGETQYF. The V and J genes are TRBV6-2 or TRBV6-3 and TRBJ2-5; TRBD1 matches at 9 bases. Germline trimming cut 6 bases from V and 4 bases from J; bases unmatched to any gene: 0. From germline, CDR1 is MNHEY and CDR2 SVGEGT. The CDR3 runs 12 residues.

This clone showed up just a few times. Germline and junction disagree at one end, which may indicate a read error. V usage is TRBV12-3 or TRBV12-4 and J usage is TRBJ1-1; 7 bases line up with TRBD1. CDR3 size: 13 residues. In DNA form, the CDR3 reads TGTGCCGGCAGTCCTCGCCAGGGGGGAAAAGCTTTCTTT. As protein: CAGSPRQGGKAFF.

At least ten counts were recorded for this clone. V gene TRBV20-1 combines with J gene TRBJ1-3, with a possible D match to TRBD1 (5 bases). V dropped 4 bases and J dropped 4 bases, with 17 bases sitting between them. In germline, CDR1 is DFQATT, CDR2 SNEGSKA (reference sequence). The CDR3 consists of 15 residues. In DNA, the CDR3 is TGCAGTGCTACCTCTCTGGGGCGTTCCGGAAACACCATATATTTT. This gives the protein CSATSLGRSGNTIYF.

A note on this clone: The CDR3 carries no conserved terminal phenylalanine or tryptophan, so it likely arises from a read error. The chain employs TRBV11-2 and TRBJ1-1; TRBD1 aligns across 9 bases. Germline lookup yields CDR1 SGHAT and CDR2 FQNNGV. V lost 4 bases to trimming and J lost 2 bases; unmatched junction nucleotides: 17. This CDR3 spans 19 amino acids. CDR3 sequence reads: CASSWGVYGTGMINTEAFL. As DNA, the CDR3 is TGTGCCAGCAGCTGGGGGGTTTATGGGACAGGGATGATTAACACTGAAGCTTTCCTT.

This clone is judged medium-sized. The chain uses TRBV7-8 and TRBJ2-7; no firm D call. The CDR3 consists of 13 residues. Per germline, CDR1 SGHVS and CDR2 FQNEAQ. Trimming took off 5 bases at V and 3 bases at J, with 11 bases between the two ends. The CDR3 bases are TGTGCCAGCAGCCCCCGAGGTAGCTACGAGCAGTACGTC. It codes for CASSPRGSYEQYV.

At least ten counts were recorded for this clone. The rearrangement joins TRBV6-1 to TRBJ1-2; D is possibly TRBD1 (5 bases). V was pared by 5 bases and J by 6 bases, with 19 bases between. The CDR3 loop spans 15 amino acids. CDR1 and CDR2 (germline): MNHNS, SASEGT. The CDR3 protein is CASSYLAGGEHGYTF. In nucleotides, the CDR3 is TGTGCCAGCAGTTATTTGGCGGGGGGGGAACATGGCTACACCTTC.

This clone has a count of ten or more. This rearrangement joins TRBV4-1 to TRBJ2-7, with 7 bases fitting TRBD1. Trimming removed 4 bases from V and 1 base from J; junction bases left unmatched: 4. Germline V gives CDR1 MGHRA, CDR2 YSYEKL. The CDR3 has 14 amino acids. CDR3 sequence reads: CASSPGQTSYEQYF. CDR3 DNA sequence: TGCGCCAGCAGCCCGGGACAGACGTCCTACGAGCAGTACTTC.

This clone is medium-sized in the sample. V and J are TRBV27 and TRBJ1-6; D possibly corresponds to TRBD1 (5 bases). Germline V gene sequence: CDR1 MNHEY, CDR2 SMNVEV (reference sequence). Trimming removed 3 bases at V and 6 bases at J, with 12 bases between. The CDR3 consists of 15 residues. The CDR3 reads CASSFRGRVNSPLHF. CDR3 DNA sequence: TGTGCCAGCAGTTTTAGGGGTCGGGTTAATTCACCCCTCCACTTT.

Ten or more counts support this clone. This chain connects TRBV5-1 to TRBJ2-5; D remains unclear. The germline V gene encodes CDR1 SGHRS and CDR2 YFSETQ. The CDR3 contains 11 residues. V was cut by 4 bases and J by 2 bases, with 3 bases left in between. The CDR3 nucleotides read TGCGCCAGCAGCGCGCAAGAGACCCAGTACTTC. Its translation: CASSAQETQYF.

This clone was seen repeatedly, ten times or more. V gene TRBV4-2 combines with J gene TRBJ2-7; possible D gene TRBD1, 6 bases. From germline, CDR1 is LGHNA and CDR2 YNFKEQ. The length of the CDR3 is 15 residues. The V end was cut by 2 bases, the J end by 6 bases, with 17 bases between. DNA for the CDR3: TGTGCCAGCAGCCAATTAGAAACAGGGAAAGGCGAGCAGTACTTC. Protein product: CASSQLETGKGEQYF.